This T cell receptor (beta chain) was profiled in a study of blood T cell repertoires in COVID-19. Turning to the study itself: The United States, Italy and Spain supplied acute and convalescent COVID-19 samples.

The CDR3 is 18 amino acids. The V gene end was trimmed by 0 bases and the J gene end by 1 base; junction bases not matched to a gene: 5. The germline gives CDR1 LNHDA, CDR2 SQIVND (reference sequence). The table came from immunoSEQ multiplex PCR; TCRdb's copy has only in-frame clones and leaves some out. The sample includes 300,000 to 500,000 clones, roughly 90% of them seen just once. The receptor comes from a woman aged 30 to 39 with acute COVID-19. The material sequenced was PBMCs or T cells enriched from blood (not recorded which). This rearrangement joins TRBV19 to TRBJ1-5; 11 bases line up with TRBD1. As DNA, the CDR3 is TGTGCCAGTAGTATAGAAGGACAGGGGGCATGGAGCAATCAGCCCCAGCATTTT. Protein product: CASSIEGQGAWSNQPQHF. The full variable domain, its missing parts supplied by reference TRBV19 and TRBJ1-5, is DGGITQSPKYLFRKEGQNVTLSCEQNLNHDAMYWYRQDPGQGLRLIYYSQIVNDFQKGDIAEGYSVSREKKESFPLTVTSAQKNPTAFYLCASSIEGQGAWSNQPQHFGDGTRLSIL.